These T cell receptor beta chains were read from a single sample in a study of blood T cell repertoires in COVID-19. Data came from immunoSEQ multiplex PCR; TCRdb stores just in-frame clones and leaves some out. The sample yields 250,000 or so clones, around 90% seen once. The source material was peripheral blood. Receptors were obtained from a young man with active or convalescent COVID-19. Each CDR3 is given with its conserved first and last residue. The D gene is left open where the match is weak. A clone size is listed for some rows: how often the clone was seen (once, few, many), or a class if it is expanded.

>14|TRBD1|TRBV28|-|TRBJ1-1
TGTGCCAGCAGTAGGGGACAGATGAACACTGAAGCTTTCTTT
CASSRGQMNTEAFF
>13|TRBD1|TRBV28|-|TRBJ2-7
TGTGCCAGCAGTATCGGGACAGAGGTCGAGCAGTACTTC
CASSIGTEVEQYF
>16|TRBD1|TRBV5-1|-|TRBJ2-3
TGCGCCAGCAGCCTTTGGGTTGGGCAGGGGGCTAATACGCAGTATTTT
CASSLWVGQGANTQYF
>16|TRBD2|TRBV9|once|TRBJ2-3
TGTGCCAGCAGCCCCCGAGCGGGGGACTCCGCAGATACGCAGTATTTT
CASSPRAGDSADTQYF
>13|-|TRBV7-7|-|TRBJ2-1
TGTGCCAGCAGCCGAGGGACACACAATGAGCAGTTCTTC
CASSRGTHNEQFF
>14|TRBD1|TRBV5-1|-|TRBJ1-2
TGCGCCAGCAGCCCCGGACAGGGTTACTATGGCTACACCTTC
CASSPGQGYYGYTF
>15|-|TRBV9|-|TRBJ2-7
TGTGCCAGCAGCGTCGGTCCGGACAGTTCCTACGAGCAGTACTTC
CASSVGPDSSYEQYF
>14|TRBD1|TRBV9|-|TRBJ1-2
TGTGCCAGCAGCGCGGGACAGGTTTCTTGGGGCTACACCTTC
CASSAGQVSWGYTF
>12|-|TRBV7-9|-|TRBJ1-2
TGTGCCAGCAGCTCGGGTGCACCTGGCTACACCTTC
CASSSGAPGYTF
>13|-|TRBV12-3/TRBV12-4|-|TRBJ1-2
TGTGCCAGCACTCCAAGCACTAACTATGGCTACACCTTC
CASTPSTNYGYTF
>13|-|TRBV19|few|TRBJ1-5
TGTGCCACCGAAGGACACTACAATCAGCCCCAGCATTTT
CATEGHYNQPQHF
>14|TRBD1|TRBV10-3|once|TRBJ1-1
TGTGCCATCAGGGGGGACAGGGACTTCACTGAAGCTTTCTTT
CAIRGDRDFTEAFF
>14|-|TRBV19|-|TRBJ1-2
TGTGCCAGTAGCCAAGAGATAGAAAACTATGGCTACACCTTC
CASSQEIENYGYTF
>14|TRBD1|TRBV5-1|-|TRBJ1-2
TGCGCCAGCAGCGGGGAACAGGGGCCGGGGGGCTACACCTTC
CASSGEQGPGGYTF
>11|TRBD2|TRBV24-1|once|TRBJ2-1
TGTGCCACCAGCGTGGGACTATCCAAGTTCTTC
CATSVGLSKFF
>19|TRBD1|TRBV30|-|TRBJ1-5
TGTGCCTGGAGCGGGGACAGGCCCGAAAAACTCTGTAGCAATCAGCCCCAGCATTTT
CAWSGDRPEKLCSNQPQHF
>15|-|TRBV10-3|once|TRBJ2-4
TGTGCCATCAGTGAGTCTTGGGGGCCCGAAAACATTCAGTACTTC
CAISESWGPENIQYF
>18|-|TRBV10-1|few|TRBJ1-1
TGCGCCAGCAGTGAGTCAACGAATCGGTACCCCATGAACACTGAAGCTTTCTTT
CASSESTNRYPMNTEAFF
>17|TRBD2|TRBV4-1|-|TRBJ2-3
TGCGCCAGCAGCCAGGAACCCGGGGGGTGGGGCCCAGATACGCAGTATTTT
CASSQEPGGWGPDTQYF
>16|-|TRBV28|-|TRBJ1-1
TGTGCCAGCAGCTCCGAAAGGGGACACCGAAACACTGAAGCTTTCTTT
CASSSERGHRNTEAFF
>12|-|TRBV9|-|TRBJ2-1
TGTGCCAGCAGCGTAGTATCGGGGGAGCAGTTCTTC
CASSVVSGEQFF
>14|-|TRBV14|-|TRBJ1-2
TGTGCCAGCAGCCAAGATAGCCCAGTCTATGGCTACACCTTC
CASSQDSPVYGYTF
>15|TRBD1|TRBV11-1|-|TRBJ2-7
TGTGCCAGCAGCCCACTCCGGGACAGGGGATTAGAGCAGTACTTC
CASSPLRDRGLEQYF
>15|TRBD2|TRBV6-6|-|TRBJ2-7
TGTGCCAGCAGACCCGGACTAGCGGGGATCTACGAGCAGTACTTC
CASRPGLAGIYEQYF
>15|TRBD2|TRBV7-2|-|TRBJ2-1
TGTGCCAGCAGCACCACTAGCGGGAGAGACAATGAGCAGTTCTTC
CASSTTSGRDNEQFF
>15|-|TRBV19|-|TRBJ1-2
TGTGCCAGTAGAGAGAGCCGGGGTACGGGCTATGGCTACACCTTC
CASRESRGTGYGYTF
>16|-|TRBV7-2|-|TRBJ2-1
TGTGCCAGCAGCTTTAGCTCTGCTAGCGTTTACAATGAGCAGTTCTTC
CASSFSSASVYNEQFF
>15|-|TRBV21-1|once|TRBJ2-7
TGTGCCAGCAGCAAAGCTTCGGGGGATCCCTACGAGCAGTACTTC
CASSKASGDPYEQYF
>15|TRBD1|TRBV7-6|-|TRBJ1-5
TGTGCCAGCAGTCCTACAGGGGGCGGCGACCAGCCCCAGCATTTT
CASSPTGGGDQPQHF
>12|-|TRBV5-1|-|TRBJ1-2
TGCGCCAGCAGCTTGGGCCGGGAAGGCTACACCTTC
CASSLGREGYTF
>12|-|TRBV5-6|-|TRBJ1-2
TGTGCCAGCAGTGACAGGAACTATGGCTACACCTTC
CASSDRNYGYTF
>15|-|TRBV29-1|-|TRBJ2-1
TGCAGCGGTACAGGGGGGGGAAGCTCCTACAATGAGCAGTTCTTC
CSGTGGGSSYNEQFF
>13|-|TRBV2|-|TRBJ1-2
TGTGCCAGCAGTGGATCGGGTTACTATGGCTACACCTTC
CASSGSGYYGYTF
>15|TRBD2|TRBV7-9|-|TRBJ2-6
TGTGCCGGACTAGTCAAAGACTCTGGGGCCAACGTCCTGACTTTC
CAGLVKDSGANVLTF
>16|TRBD2|TRBV5-4|-|TRBJ2-1
TGTGCCAGCAGCTTGGCCGGCGCGGGAGGGTGGGATGAGCAGTTCTTC
CASSLAGAGGWDEQFF
>11|-|TRBV7-6|-|TRBJ1-1
TGTGCCAGCAGCCCCGGGGCTGAAGCTTTCTTT
CASSPGAEAFF
>13|-|TRBV7-9|-|TRBJ1-5
TGTGCCAGCAGCTCAGGGTCAGGCCAGCCCCAGCATTTT
CASSSGSGQPQHF
>16|-|TRBV3-1/TRBV3-2|-|TRBJ1-2
TGTGCCAGCAGCCCCTTAATATGGGACAACTCACATGGCTACACCTTC
CASSPLIWDNSHGYTF
>16|-|TRBV6-5|-|TRBJ1-1
TGTGCCAGCAGTTATTCGTATGTCGAGGGGGTCACTGAAGCTTTCTTT
CASSYSYVEGVTEAFF
>15|-|TRBV10-3|-|TRBJ2-1
TGTGCCATCAGTGGAAAGGACTCGCGGGGAGGAGAGCAGTTCTTC
CAISGKDSRGGEQFF
>15|-|TRBV7-7|-|TRBJ2-1
TGTGCTAGCAGCTCGGGGACGGGGGCCTACAATGAGCAGTTCTTC
CASSSGTGAYNEQFF
>13|TRBD1|TRBV28|-|TRBJ1-4
TGTGCCAGCAGGCGGACAGGGAATGAAAAACTGTTTTTT
CASRRTGNEKLFF
>15|-|TRBV28|few|TRBJ1-6
TGTGCCAGCAGTTCAGCGGAAGGAATCAATTCACCCCTCCACTTT
CASSSAEGINSPLHF